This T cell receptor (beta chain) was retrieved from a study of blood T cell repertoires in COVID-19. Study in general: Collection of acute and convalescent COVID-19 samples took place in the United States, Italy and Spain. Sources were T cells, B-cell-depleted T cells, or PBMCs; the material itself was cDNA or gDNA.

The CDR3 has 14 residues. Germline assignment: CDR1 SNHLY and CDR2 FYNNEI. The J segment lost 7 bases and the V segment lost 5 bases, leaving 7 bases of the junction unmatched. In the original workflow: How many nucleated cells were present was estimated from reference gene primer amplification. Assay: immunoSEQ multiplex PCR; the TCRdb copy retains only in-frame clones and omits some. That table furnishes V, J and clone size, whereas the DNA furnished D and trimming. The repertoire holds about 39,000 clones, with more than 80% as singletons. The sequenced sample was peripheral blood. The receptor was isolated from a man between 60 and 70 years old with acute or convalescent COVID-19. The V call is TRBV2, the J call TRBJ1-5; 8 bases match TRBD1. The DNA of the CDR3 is TGTGCCAGCAGTCTAACAGGGGGAGGACAGCCCCAGCATTTT. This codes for CASSLTGGGQPQHF. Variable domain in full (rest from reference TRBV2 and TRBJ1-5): EPEVTQTPSHQVTQMGQEVILRCVPISNHLYFYWYRQILGQKVEFLVSFYNNEISEKSEIFDDQFSVERPDGSNFTLKIRSTKLEDSAMYFCASSLTGGGQPQHFGDGTRLSIL.